This T cell receptor (beta chain) comes out of a study of cytomegalovirus exposure and HLA in healthy donors listed by TCRdb under 2017. Concerning the study at large: In an earlier analysis of roughly 590 of the donors, roughly 300 Gb of sequence data and approximately 100 million unique TCR beta sequences from about 180 million T cells were reported. The T cell repertoires of around 670 subjects were profiled by immunosequencing and related to cytomegalovirus serostatus. HLA typing covered class I and class II loci at four-digit resolution. The study aimed to test whether signatures of past pathogen exposure could be identified by cataloging public T cell receptors. Among 300 to 500 genotyped donors of the cohort, an average of approximately 240,000 unique TCR beta nucleotide sequences was sequenced per donor, of which 15% to 20% were non-productive. In addition to the first cohort of around 670 subjects, a separate validation cohort of 120 different subjects was used. To predict cytomegalovirus infection status, the study combined high-throughput TCR immunosequencing, statistical association of individual TCRs with disease status, and machine learning. Because of strong linkage in the cohort, roughly five DR-DQ haplotypes were treated as single units for association and clustering. A later genetic analysis used genome-wide SNP genotypes for about three fifths of the 666 donors, treating that subset as a discovery cohort. Alongside the repertoire data, information on donor age, sex, ethnicity and CMV serostatus was compiled. Every repertoire in the discovery cohort had been generated on one and the same sequencing platform. Typing coverage differed by locus: A, B, C, DRB1 and DQB1 were typed in roughly 620-630 donors, DQA1 in 500 to 550, DPA1 in 600 to 610, and DPB1 in just under 480. To study patterns of TCR occurrence, a later analysis re-analyzed previously published TCR beta repertoires from hundreds of donors and added high-resolution HLA genotyping. Roughly 300 gigabases of sequencing data and 75 million to 85 million unique TCR sequences made up an early release that covered some 640 HLA-typed donors. An earlier analysis of roughly 580 of the donors used high-throughput TCR beta sequencing to judge whether each TCR beta V gene segment behaved as functional or pseudogenic. Rather than drawing on any new phenotypic data, the later analysis identified candidate immune exposures from TCR beta sequences and the way those sequences occurred across donors. Of the 300 to 500 genotyped donors, 75% to 85% were placed in the genetic ancestry cluster associated with self-reported Caucasian donors. Study-wide conclusions, independent of this receptor: In the study, 150 to 200 TCR beta chains were listed as associated with cytomegalovirus. A later genetic analysis reported fewer N-insertions in productive TCRs among donors in an Asian-associated ancestry cluster than the roughly 720-donor mean. Presence/absence analyses assumed roughly uniform sequencing depth across donors, an assumption that may not hold. Fewer than 20 rarely observed V segments, including chromosome 9 orphons, were excluded from the earlier analysis of several hundred of the donors because counts were too low. Because HLA typing was unavailable for some donors at each locus, only the typed subset was used in association tests. When HLA alleles, especially DR and DQ, strongly co-occurred, TCR associations were difficult to assign to individual alleles. A few of the identified cytomegalovirus-associated TCR beta chains were confirmed in vitro to be specific for cytomegalovirus antigens. A later genetic analysis associated a missense DCLRE1C variant with V-gene and J-gene trimming of TCR beta chains, and an independent cohort replicated the association. In a later analysis, HLA-associated TCR beta chains showed more clonal expansion and lower generation probabilities than non-associated chains that were equally common. For the cohort, immune exposure information was limited to CMV serostatus. Most CMV-associated TCR beta chains appeared to be HLA-restricted in a later analysis, and the HLA associations seemed to be driven largely by CMV exposure. In a later analysis, TCR association rates were found to vary across HLA loci, with the most associated TCRs seen for DRB1 alleles and the fewest for HLA-C alleles. According to the authors, the approach could potentially be generalized to other disease states and immunological phenotypes. Specific HLA alleles were associated with more than 15,000 TCR beta sequences at a false discovery rate of 0.05 in a later analysis. An earlier analysis of 587 of the donors showed that most TCR beta V segments appeared in productive rearrangements either about 90% or about 30% of the time, which broadly matched IMGT annotations. In this cohort, only TCR beta chains were sequenced, and detectable features were limited by the absence of alpha or paired-chain data. Cytomegalovirus status was reported to be diagnosed by the classifier with high specificity and sensitivity in both the original and validation cohorts. A further reported finding was that TCR beta sequences accurately predicted the HLA-A and HLA-B alleles for most subjects in the first cohort. Correlated functional status among segregating V segments might be attributable to linkage disequilibrium, but an unknown experimental factor could not be ruled out. Several of the top co-occurrence clusters appeared to be linked to parvovirus B19, influenza, CMV and Epstein-Barr virus, according to a later analysis. Across donors, most TCR sequences were observed very rarely, whereas some public TCRs were present in many individuals. The sequencing pipeline was judged likely to have produced a cluster of highly shared sequence variants as a technical artifact.

The cohort comprised fewer than 750 healthy bone marrow donors. All cohort members were sampled while nominally healthy, although unrecorded immune exposures were likely present. The donor tested CMV seropositive and was one of the 289 seropositive cohort members. A peripheral blood sample was provided by each donor, and peripheral blood mononuclear cells were used for TCR beta sequencing. The Qiagen DNeasy Blood Extraction Kit was used to extract genomic DNA from the blood cell samples. The library was prepared using the immunoSEQ multiplex PCR assay. For the multiplex PCR, a mixture combining 60 forward primers for TCR Vbeta segments and 13 reverse primers for TCR Jbeta segments was used. The CDR3 region of rearranged TCR beta genes was amplified from genomic DNA by a multiplex PCR assay. On the Illumina HiSeq System, the amplified TCR beta libraries were sequenced as 87-base-pair reads. The paper's data handling went like this. A later analysis tallied roughly 78 million unique TCR beta chains across the approximately 670 repertoires, and about 10 million of those chains were shared by two or more donors. A nearest-neighbor algorithm error-corrected the raw reads and collapsed the reads into unique sequences, merging closely related sequences to remove PCR and sequencing errors. V, D and J gene segments were assigned by aligning CDR3 sequences to IMGT reference sequences. For a sequence to be retained, a match of at least six nucleotides was required to both a V gene segment and a J gene segment. A rearrangement was called productive if the CDR3 had no stop codons and remained in frame with V and J, and every other rearrangement was called non-productive. Following IMGT convention, CDR3 was defined as the stretch from the second conserved V-encoded cysteine to the conserved J-encoded phenylalanine. Sequences without an unambiguous match to a single V gene segment were excluded from the earlier analysis of over 500 of the donors. In an earlier analysis of approximately 500 of the donors, a V segment was called functional when productive rearrangements were above 56.7%, and segregating when the standard deviation between donors exceeded 5%. A statistical classification framework was built to diagnose cytomegalovirus status from the catalog of TCR beta chain sequences. V and J gene assignment, in a later analysis, came from comparing TCR nucleotide sequences with IMGT/GENE-DB human TR gene sequences. A later analysis assigned CDR3 sequences and most-parsimonious VDJ recombination scenarios with the TCRdist pipeline. A later analysis defined each TCR beta chain by its CDR3 amino acid sequence plus V-gene family, and excluded reads lacking a unique V-gene family. As a way to deal with suspected cross-contamination and a sequencing artifact, a later analysis dropped 450 to 600 nucleotide sequences that were highly shared and had low generation probability. In a later analysis, a clonal expansion index for each public chain was calculated from normalized within-repertoire ranks of inferred template counts. In a later analysis, generation probabilities were computed using a VDJ recombination model fitted to out-of-frame rearrangements, and the results were checked against IGoR. In a later analysis, TCR-TCR, TCR-HLA and TCR-CMV co-occurrence was scored with hypergeometric tests, and a repertoire-size bias correction was applied to TCR pairs. In a later analysis, false discovery rates were estimated by permuting HLA or CMV assignments 20 times. In a later analysis, co-occurring TCRs were grouped using DBSCAN, with TCRdist sequence similarity added in when clustering inside HLA-allele-positive subsets. Repertoires with fewer than 30,000 or more than 120,000 public chains were left out of co-occurrence clustering, as were four to six repertoires with anomalous nucleotide sharing. TCRdb limited this immuneACCESS table to in-frame rearrangements with V and J called. A share of clones is missing; checked studies link under half to unresolved V genes, and the rest is unexplained. The DNA was the basis for D and trimming; V, J and clone size are from that table. Counted in this sample were approximately 160,000 clones; approximately 80% of them appeared once. Of the sample, roughly 2.6% falls within the top ten clones.

In the case of this clone: Its antigen is not yet known. Within one base of it there is no much larger clone, and no base qualities were kept.

The sequence derives from a woman aged 40-49 years in good health and CMV-seropositive. Sequenced sample: PBMCs.

The sequenced DNA: TGCGCCAGCGCAGAACGACTAGCGGGATCATACGAGCAGTACTTC. This gives the protein CASAERLAGSYEQYF. The rearranged segments are TRBV10-2 and TRBJ2-7, and 11 junction bases match TRBD2. CDR1 and CDR2 are read off the germline V gene as WSHSY and SAAADI. From cysteine to phenylalanine, the CDR3 is 15 amino acids long. The read is trimmed to its CDR3 DNA, 45 bases read in frame from base 1. V lost 8 bases and J lost 4 bases, and the count of bases not matched to a germline gene is 10.